The sequence of this T cell receptor beta chain was determined in a study of blood T cell repertoires in COVID-19. Study in general: Sample material is recorded as cDNA or gDNA derived from T cells, B-cell-depleted T cells, or PBMCs.

This table comes from immunoSEQ multiplex PCR, and its TCRdb copy is limited to in-frame clones, with some not included. Here the sample spans around 180,000 clones, 84% being singletons. Trimming cost V 0 bases and J 6 bases, with 9 bases left between them. The CDR3 extends over 13 amino acids. CDR1 LGHNA and CDR2 YSLEER come from the germline V gene. Sequencing used PBMCs or T cells enriched from blood (not recorded which). The sequence came from a man aged 50-60 years who had recovered from COVID-19. J is TRBJ2-7 and V is TRBV4-3; D gene uncertain. CDR3 bases: TGCGCCAGCAGCCAAGAGACTGTTGCCGAGCAGTACTTC. Translation gives CASSQETVAEQYF.